The table lists the clone carrying this TCR beta chain with a few counts. The antigen remains undetermined. This sample was included in a study of T cell responses to AZD1222 COVID-19 vaccine. Study results and limitations: Donors, mostly white British, included more females; clonal diversity was possibly underestimated. Vaccine-associated CD4 TCRs spanned spike, dominant at 160-218 and 743-854. Nearly half of spike-specific TCRs reportedly target unmutated variant regions.

Libraries were prepared by immunoSEQ multiplex PCR; TCRdb keeps only in-frame clonotypes and omits some of them. The sample holds under 150,000 clones, about 90% seen once. This material consisted of peripheral blood, taken on day 0 of AZD1222 vaccination. This receptor was identified in an adult in good health.

The CDR3 DNA reads as TGTGCCAGCAGTCGGACGGGGAATAAAGGAACCTTC. It specifies CASSRTGNKGTF. V gene TRBV12-3 or TRBV12-4 combines with J gene TRBJ1-2; no clear D gene. The CDR3 has 12 residues. Trimming removed 5 bases from V and 14 bases from J, with 18 bases in between.